The 25 T cell receptor beta chains given below trace back to one sample, sequenced in a study of T cell responses to AZD1222 COVID-19 vaccine. Sequencing was performed with immunoSEQ multiplex PCR; in TCRdb, only in-frame clones are kept and a portion is missing. This repertoire shows under 150,000 clones, about 91% found once; its top ten account for 3.5% to 4.5%. Sequencing used peripheral blood, obtained 28 days after the second AZD1222 dose. The receptors come from an adult who received the AZD1222 COVID-19 vaccine.

The chain combines TRBV28 with TRBJ1-2; D not certain. The CDR3 is made up of 12 amino acids. Trimming cost V 6 bases and J 3 bases, with 8 bases left between them. CDR1 MDHEN and CDR2 SYDVKM come from the germline V gene. The DNA for the CDR3 is TGTGCCAGCAGCGAGGCGGACTATGGCTACACCTTC. This sequence encodes CASSEADYGYTF.

V gene TRBV27 combines with J gene TRBJ1-5, with a tentative D call TRBD1 (6 bases). The CDR3 length is 14 residues. The V and J ends lost 9 bases and 1 base respectively, with 13 bases between them. CDR1 is MNHEY and CDR2 is SMNVEV in the germline V gene (reference sequence). The CDR3 coding sequence is TGTGCCAGTCAGGACAGAATCAGCAATCAGCCCCAGCATTTT. Translation gives CASQDRISNQPQHF.

The count of this clone is one. This chain joins TRBV5-1 and TRBJ1-3; maybe TRBD1 (5 bases). V dropped 2 bases and J dropped 0 bases, with 12 bases sitting between them. CDR3 size: 16 residues. Germline V gene lookup returns CDR1 SGHRS and CDR2 YFSETQ. Here the CDR3 reads CASSFGDGSSGNTIYF. The CDR3 region has the DNA TGCGCCAGCAGCTTTGGGGACGGGAGCTCTGGAAACACCATATATTTT.

This CDR3 is CASSQRSDRTDTQYF. CDR3 bases: TGTGCCAGCAGTCAACGCTCCGACAGGACAGATACGCAGTATTTT. The V call is TRBV27, the J call TRBJ2-3; TRBD1 might be the D (6 bases). This CDR3 has 15 amino acids. Trimming took 5 bases from V and 3 from J, leaving 15 bases between them. The germline V gene has CDR1 MNHEY and CDR2 SMNVEV (reference sequence).

The chain combines TRBV7-8 with TRBJ1-2, with TRBD1 identical over 7 bases. CDR3 size: 14 residues. The germline V gene has CDR1 SGHVS and CDR2 FQNEAQ. J lost 8 bases, V lost 4 bases, and 10 bases had no gene match. The DNA of the CDR3 is TGTGCCAGCAGCTACTCCAGACAGGGTACGGGCTACACCTTC. Translated, it gives CASSYSRQGTGYTF.

In its sample, this clone was seen a few times. V usage is TRBV6-4 and J usage is TRBJ2-1; no clear D. The CDR3 extends over 13 amino acids. V lost 8 bases, J lost 6 bases, and 14 bases lay in between. Per germline, CDR1 MRHNA and CDR2 SNTAGT. This chain's CDR3 is CASPDPGINEQFF. The DNA for the CDR3 is TGTGCCAGCCCGGACCCAGGTATCAATGAGCAGTTCTTC.

This clone has just a few counts. The CDR3 nucleotides are TGCGCCAGCAGCCAAGGTATCTCGGCAGGGGGTTCCTACGAGCAGTACTTC. As protein: CASSQGISAGGSYEQYF. This chain joins TRBV4-1 and TRBJ2-7; 7 bases are a match to TRBD1. This CDR3 has 17 amino acids. Germline CDR1 and CDR2: MGHRA and YSYEKL. The V gene end was trimmed by 1 base and the J gene end by 1 base; junction bases not matched to a gene: 10.

This chain uses TRBV4-1 with TRBJ1-5; D is unresolved. CDR1 is MGHRA and CDR2 is YSYEKL in the germline V gene. V was shortened by 4 bases and J by 8 bases, with 12 bases between the two germline ends. The CDR3 consists of 13 residues. CDR3 bases: TGCGCCAGCAGCCCCAACGTGGTAGAGCCCCAGCATTTT. It encodes CASSPNVVEPQHF.

The chain couples TRBV6-2 or TRBV6-3 to TRBJ2-7, with 7 nucleotides matching TRBD1. The CDR3 extends over 14 amino acids. Germline V gene data show CDR1 as MNHEY and CDR2 as SVGEGT. V shed 3 bases, J shed 2 bases, and the junction held 4 bases outside the gene matches. CDR3 nucleotide sequence: TGTGCCAGCAGTTATATGGGACAGACCTACGAGCAGTACTTC. Its translation: CASSYMGQTYEQYF.

The chain combines TRBV5-1 with TRBJ1-5; a weak D match, TRBD1 (5 bases). The length of the CDR3 is 14 residues. Per the germline V gene, CDR1 is SGHRS and CDR2 is YFSETQ. The V and J ends lost 5 bases and 3 bases respectively, with 12 bases between them. Written as DNA, the CDR3 is TGCGCCAGCAGGCCCGACAGCTTCAATCAGCCCCAGCATTTT. Residues: CASRPDSFNQPQHF.

This clone was seen a handful of times. This chain links TRBV5-4 with TRBJ1-2; a possible D gene is TRBD1 (6 bases). CDR3 length: 16 residues. V lost 4 bases, J lost 2 bases, and 18 bases lay in between. The germline gives CDR1 SGHNT, CDR2 YYREEE (reference sequence). The CDR3 DNA reads as TGTGCCAGCAGCGGCGGCCGAACAACAGGGAACTATGGCTACACCTTC. It yields the protein CASSGGRTTGNYGYTF.

This clone turned up a few times. The V gene is TRBV6-2 or TRBV6-3, the J gene TRBJ1-5; D is ambiguous. The CDR3 extends over 16 amino acids. Germline-derived CDR1 and CDR2 are MNHEY and SVGEGT. V lost 0 bases and J 5 bases, leaving 14 bases between the germline ends. CDR3 in amino acids: CASSYSGYARYQPQHF. Here the CDR3 DNA reads TGTGCCAGCAGTTACTCGGGGTACGCCCGGTATCAGCCCCAGCATTTT.

This chain joins TRBV6-2 or TRBV6-3 and TRBJ1-2; a weak D match, TRBD1 (6 bases). The CDR3 sequence is 15 residues long. The ends were cut back, 0 bases at V and 6 bases at J, with 14 bases in the middle. The V gene's germline CDR1 is MNHEY and CDR2 SVGEGT. The CDR3 loop reads CASSYSGGLGDGYTF. CDR3 nucleotides: TGTGCCAGCAGTTACTCGGGGGGCCTCGGGGATGGCTACACCTTC.

The chain couples TRBV5-1 to TRBJ1-4; D gene ambiguous. Trimming pared 1 base from V and 5 bases from J, leaving 9 bases between. Germline CDR1 is SGHRS and CDR2 is YFSETQ. The CDR3 consists of 14 residues. CDR3 in amino acids: CASSLLGLNEKLFF. The CDR3 DNA is TGCGCCAGCAGCTTGTTAGGGTTAAATGAAAAACTGTTTTTT.

V is TRBV5-1 and J is TRBJ2-7; TRBD1 might be the D (6 bases). Germline assignment: CDR1 SGHRS and CDR2 YFSETQ. This CDR3 comprises 11 residues. Trimming took off 6 bases at V and 6 bases at J, with 10 bases between the two ends. The CDR3 DNA follows: TGCGCCAGCAAAGGGGACACCGAGCAGTACTTC. Translated: CASKGDTEQYF.

V and J are TRBV2 and TRBJ2-2; 11 positions agree with TRBD2. Germline V gene data show CDR1 as SNHLY and CDR2 as FYNNEI. CDR3 size: 16 residues. V was clipped by 6 bases and J by 1 base; unmatched bases: 4. The CDR3 sequence is CASSRTSGGNTGELFF. The DNA of the CDR3 is TGTGCCAGCAGCCGCACTAGCGGGGGGAACACCGGGGAGCTGTTTTTT.

The V and J genes are TRBV6-5 and TRBJ1-1; D might be TRBD1 (6 bases). V lost 6 bases, J lost 2 bases, and 10 bases lay in between. Germline V gives CDR1 MNHEY, CDR2 SVGAGI. There are 13 residues in the CDR3. The CDR3 region has the DNA TGTGCCAGCAGACACAGGGTAAACACTGAAGCTTTCTTT. Translated, it gives CASRHRVNTEAFF.

V and J are TRBV5-1 and TRBJ2-1, with 11 bases matching TRBD2. Germline CDR1 is SGHRS and CDR2 is YFSETQ. The CDR3 extends over 17 amino acids. J gave up 0 bases and V 3 bases, and 5 bases lay outside the gene matches. The CDR3 DNA reads as TGCGCCAGCAGCTCAACTAGCGGGAGTTACTCCTACAATGAGCAGTTCTTC. Translating it yields CASSSTSGSYSYNEQFF.

The gene calls are TRBV24-1 and TRBJ2-3, with 7 bases lining up with TRBD2. CDR1 and CDR2 (germline): KGHDR, SFDVKD. The V segment lost 5 bases and the J segment 2 bases; nucleotides outside the gene matches: 9. This CDR3 contains 16 residues. The CDR3 sequence is CATSVGTNTDTDTQYF. The CDR3 DNA sequence: TGTGCCACCAGTGTGGGGACTAACACCGACACAGATACGCAGTATTTT.

The genes are TRBV27 and TRBJ1-1; 7 bases fit TRBD1. Unmatched junction bases numbered 6, after V lost 3 bases and J lost 5 bases. Per germline, CDR1 MNHEY and CDR2 SMNVEV (reference sequence). There are 14 residues in the CDR3. CDR3 protein: CASSLTGPGTEAFF. The CDR3 nucleotides read TGTGCCAGCAGTTTGACAGGGCCGGGGACTGAAGCTTTCTTT.

The chain is built from TRBV6-5 and TRBJ2-3; D unclear. Germline V CDR1 and CDR2: MNHEY, SVGAGI. Trimming stripped 2 bases from V and 2 bases from J, with 8 bases between. The CDR3 loop spans 14 amino acids. The CDR3 sequence: CASSYGSVTDTQYF. CDR3 sequence (DNA): TGTGCCAGCAGTTACGGGTCCGTCACAGATACGCAGTATTTT.

In its sample, this clone was seen once. The chain joins TRBV7-6 to TRBJ2-7, with 8 bases identical to TRBD1. This CDR3 contains 15 residues. After removal of 5 bases from V and 2 bases from J, the junction contained 8 bases not matched to a gene. Germline CDR1 SGHVS, CDR2 FNYEAQ. The CDR3 spells CASSHRTGRTYEQYF. DNA for the CDR3: TGTGCCAGCAGCCATAGGACAGGGAGGACCTACGAGCAGTACTTC.

V and J are TRBV9 and TRBJ2-6, with TRBD1 as a possible D gene (6 bases). This CDR3 contains 17 residues. V dropped 0 bases and J dropped 0 bases, with 10 bases sitting between them. Germline values: CDR1 SGDLS, CDR2 YYNGEE. This CDR3 is CASSVDRASSGANVLTF. The CDR3, as DNA: TGTGCCAGCAGCGTAGACAGGGCGTCCTCTGGGGCCAACGTCCTGACTTTC.

This chain's CDR3 is CASSLGGYSEAFF. The CDR3, as DNA: TGTGCCAGCAGTTTAGGCGGATATTCTGAAGCTTTCTTT. This chain connects TRBV12-3 or TRBV12-4 to TRBJ1-1; D gene unclear. This CDR3 comprises 13 residues. Trimming stripped 1 base from V and 6 bases from J, with 9 bases between.

Here the CDR3 DNA reads TGTGCCAGCAGCCGGACTAGAGGTGATACGCAGTATTTT. Amino acids: CASSRTRGDTQYF. The V and J genes are TRBV7-3 and TRBJ2-3; 7 bases line up with TRBD2. The CDR3 spans 13 residues. The germline V gene encodes CDR1 SGHTA and CDR2 FQGTGA. V trimming: 5 bases; J trimming: 6 bases; junction bases outside the gene matches: 5.